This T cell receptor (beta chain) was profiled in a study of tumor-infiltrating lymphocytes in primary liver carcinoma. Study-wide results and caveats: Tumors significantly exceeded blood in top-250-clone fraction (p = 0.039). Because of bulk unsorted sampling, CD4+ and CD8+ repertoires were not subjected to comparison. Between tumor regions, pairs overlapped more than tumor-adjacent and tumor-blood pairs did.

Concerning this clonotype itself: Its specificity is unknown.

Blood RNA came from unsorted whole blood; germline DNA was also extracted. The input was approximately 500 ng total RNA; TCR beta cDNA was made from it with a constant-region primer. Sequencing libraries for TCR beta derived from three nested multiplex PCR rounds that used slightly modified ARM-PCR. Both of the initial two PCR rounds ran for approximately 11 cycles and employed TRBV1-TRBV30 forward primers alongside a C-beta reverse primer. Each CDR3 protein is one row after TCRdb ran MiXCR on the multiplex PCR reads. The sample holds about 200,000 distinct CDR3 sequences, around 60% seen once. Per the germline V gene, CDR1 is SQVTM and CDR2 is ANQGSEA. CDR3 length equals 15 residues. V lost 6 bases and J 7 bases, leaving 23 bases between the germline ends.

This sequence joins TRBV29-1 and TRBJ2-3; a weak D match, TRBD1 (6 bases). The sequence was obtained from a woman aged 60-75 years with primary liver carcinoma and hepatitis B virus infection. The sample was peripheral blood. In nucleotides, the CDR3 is TGCAGCGTAGGGACATTCCTTGCAACCCCGAATACGCAGTATTTT. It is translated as CSVGTFLATPNTQYF.